This TCR beta chain was obtained from a study of blood T cell repertoires in COVID-19. This clone was detected once. Germline lookup yields CDR1 MNHEY and CDR2 SVGAGI. The length of the CDR3 is 15 residues. Trimming took 2 bases from V and 3 from J; bases not matched to a gene: 6. Assay: immunoSEQ multiplex PCR; the TCRdb copy retains only in-frame clones and omits some. The table lists some 70,000 clones, roughly 85% of them singletons, with 43% in the top ten. The chain recombines TRBV6-5 with TRBJ2-7; 8 positions agree with TRBD1. Sequenced input: peripheral blood. This clonotype was obtained from a woman aged 55-75 years with COVID-19, enrolled during active disease. The CDR3 bases are TGTGCCAGCAGTTACGGGGGACAGGCCCACTACGAGCAGTACTTC. This gives the protein CASSYGGQAHYEQYF.